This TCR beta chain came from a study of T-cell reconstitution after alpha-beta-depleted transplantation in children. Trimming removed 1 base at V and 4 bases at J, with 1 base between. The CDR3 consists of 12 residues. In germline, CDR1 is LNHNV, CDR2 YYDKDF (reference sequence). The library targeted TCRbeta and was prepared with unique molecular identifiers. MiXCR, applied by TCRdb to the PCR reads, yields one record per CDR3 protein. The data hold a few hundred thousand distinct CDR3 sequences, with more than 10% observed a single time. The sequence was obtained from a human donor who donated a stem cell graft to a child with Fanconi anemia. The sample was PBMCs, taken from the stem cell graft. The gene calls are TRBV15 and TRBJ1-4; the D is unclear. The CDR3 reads CATSRVNEKLFF. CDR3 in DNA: TGTGCCACCAGCAGAGTTAATGAAAAACTGTTTTTT.